One and the same sample provided the 4 T cell receptor beta chains below, sequenced in a study of regulatory T cells in long-lasting Graves disease (dated by TCRdb to the early 2020s). Library method: multiplex PCR. Sequencing instrument: Illumina HiSeq 4000. To build TCR beta libraries, CDR3 regions were amplified by Arm-PCR using iRepertoire HTBI primers. TCRdb trimmed public reads at Q25 via fastp, called clones via MiXCR and kept in-frame beta chains. Every CDR3 protein is listed once, alongside the most common genes and DNA of its rows. The sample table shows approximately 350,000 distinct CDR3 sequences, and less than 30% are seen once. The ten largest clones capture approximately 28% of the sample. Per the publication, the time point label means: persistent/refractory GD, antithyroid drugs over 5 years with positive TRAb. For both TCR sequencing and RNA sequencing, RNA was extracted from PBMCs in TRIzol.

Source: peripheral blood mononuclear cells (PBMCs), taken when the disease was refractory, from a patient treated with antithyroid drugs. The receptors originated from a woman in her thirties or forties with Graves disease. Donor details come from another sample of the same person, matched by shared clones.

This clonotype was counted between two and nine times. The V call is TRBV6-2 or TRBV6-3, the J call TRBJ2-3, with D perhaps TRBD2 (5 bases). V was pared by 0 bases and J by 4 bases, with 8 bases between. The CDR3 runs to 14 residues. CDR1 and CDR2 from the germline V gene are MNHEY and SVGEGT. In DNA, the CDR3 is TGTGCCAGCAGTTACTCCGTCGGGGCAGATACGCAGTATTTT. Protein product: CASSYSVGADTQYF.

V gene TRBV24-1 combines with J gene TRBJ1-2; D is possibly TRBD1 (5 bases). This CDR3 is 13 amino acids long. Between the trimmed V and J ends, which lost 3 bases and 8 bases, there was a span of 12 bases. Germline V lookup: CDR1 KGHDR, CDR2 SFDVKD. The CDR3 region has the DNA TGTGCCACCAGTGATCGAACAGGAGGCGGCTACACCTTC. Protein: CATSDRTGGGYTF.

This clonotype was seen at least ten times. The chain has TRBV11-2 and TRBJ1-1; D is undetermined. The ends were cut back, 2 bases at V and 1 base at J, with 17 bases in the middle. The germline V gene encodes CDR1 SGHAT and CDR2 FQNNGV. The CDR3 spans 17 residues. The CDR3 sequence: CASSLKVWIGRNTEAFF. The CDR3 DNA reads as TGTGCCAGCAGCTTAAAAGTATGGATCGGCCGGAACACTGAAGCTTTCTTT.

In its sample, this clonotype was seen a few times. This rearrangement joins TRBV15 to TRBJ1-2, with D possibly being TRBD1 (5 bases). CDR3 size: 14 residues. The germline V gene encodes CDR1 LNHNV and CDR2 YYDKDF (reference sequence). The V gene lost 6 bases and the J gene lost 8 bases, with 19 bases spanning the gap. The CDR3 region has the DNA TGTGCCACCAGTCCGGGGATCGGGGCTTTCGGCTACACCTTC. Protein sequence: CATSPGIGAFGYTF.